The rows below give T cell receptor beta chains drawn from one sample of a study of blood T cell repertoires in COVID-19. The table came from immunoSEQ multiplex PCR; TCRdb's copy has only in-frame clones and leaves some out. The data show approximately 210,000 clones, roughly 90% seen once. Sequences were obtained from PBMCs or T cells enriched from blood (not recorded which). All receptors come from a woman between 18 and 29 years old who had recovered from COVID-19. Each CDR3 is given with its conserved first and last residue. D genes are given only for firm matches. Clone size appears in some rows only: once, few, many, or a class for an expanded clone.

d_call: -
v_call: TRBV24-1
j_call: TRBJ2-6
clone_size: -
cdr3_nt: TGTGCCACCAGTGACCCCGGACAGTTCTCTGGGGCCAACGTCCTGACTTTC
cdr3_aa: CATSDPGQFSGANVLTF

d_call: -
v_call: TRBV24-1
j_call: TRBJ1-1
clone_size: -
cdr3_nt: TGTGCCACGAGCGACGGGACTGAAGCTTTCTTT
cdr3_aa: CATSDGTEAFF

d_call: TRBD1
v_call: TRBV2
j_call: TRBJ2-7
clone_size: once
cdr3_nt: TGTGCCAGCGAAAAATCGGGACAGGCCTTCTACGAGCAGTACTTC
cdr3_aa: CASEKSGQAFYEQYF

d_call: -
v_call: TRBV24-1
j_call: TRBJ2-2
clone_size: -
cdr3_nt: TGTGCCACCAGTGGACAGACCAACACCGGGGAGCTGTTTTTT
cdr3_aa: CATSGQTNTGELFF

d_call: TRBD1
v_call: TRBV5-4
j_call: TRBJ2-7
clone_size: -
cdr3_nt: TGTGCCAGCAGCGGAAGGGACAGGGGATACGAGCAGTACTTC
cdr3_aa: CASSGRDRGYEQYF

d_call: -
v_call: TRBV7-9
j_call: TRBJ1-2
clone_size: -
cdr3_nt: TGTGCCAGCAGCTTAGCGGCCAGTCACTATGGCTACACCTTC
cdr3_aa: CASSLAASHYGYTF

d_call: TRBD2
v_call: TRBV6-1
j_call: TRBJ2-5
clone_size: -
cdr3_nt: TGTGCCAGCAGTGAATCGAGGACTAGTTTCCAAGAGACCCAGTACTTC
cdr3_aa: CASSESRTSFQETQYF

d_call: -
v_call: TRBV11-1
j_call: TRBJ1-1
clone_size: -
cdr3_nt: TGTGCCAGCACCTCGAGGCAGATGAACACTGAAGCTTTCTTT
cdr3_aa: CASTSRQMNTEAFF

d_call: TRBD1
v_call: TRBV9
j_call: TRBJ2-1
clone_size: once
cdr3_nt: TGTGCCAGCAGCTCGAGGACAGGGGCCTACAATGAGCAGTTCTTC
cdr3_aa: CASSSRTGAYNEQFF

d_call: -
v_call: TRBV4-1
j_call: TRBJ2-5
clone_size: -
cdr3_nt: TGCGCCAGCAGCCAAGCTTTGCAGGTCGATACCCAGTACTTC
cdr3_aa: CASSQALQVDTQYF

d_call: -
v_call: TRBV29-1
j_call: TRBJ1-2
clone_size: -
cdr3_nt: TGCAGCGCTATCAAATCCGGGACTGTGAATGGCTACACCTTC
cdr3_aa: CSAIKSGTVNGYTF

d_call: -
v_call: TRBV11-2
j_call: TRBJ1-1
clone_size: -
cdr3_nt: TGTGCCAGCAGCTTAGATTGGGCAGGGAACACTGAAGCTTTCTTT
cdr3_aa: CASSLDWAGNTEAFF

d_call: TRBD1
v_call: TRBV27
j_call: TRBJ1-2
clone_size: once
cdr3_nt: TGTGCCAGCAGTTTACAACAGGGGCCTCGGGATGGCTACACCTTC
cdr3_aa: CASSLQQGPRDGYTF

d_call: -
v_call: TRBV19
j_call: TRBJ1-1
clone_size: -
cdr3_nt: TGTGCCAGTAGTACCGGGAGCAACACTGAAGCTTTCTTT
cdr3_aa: CASSTGSNTEAFF

d_call: -
v_call: TRBV5-4
j_call: TRBJ2-1
clone_size: -
cdr3_nt: TGTGCCAGCAGCTTCCAACAGGGCAGCGATGAGCAGTTCTTC
cdr3_aa: CASSFQQGSDEQFF

d_call: TRBD1
v_call: TRBV9
j_call: TRBJ1-2
clone_size: -
cdr3_nt: TGTGCCAGCAGCGCTGGGACAGGGGCTCCCTATGGCTACACCTTC
cdr3_aa: CASSAGTGAPYGYTF

d_call: TRBD1
v_call: TRBV9
j_call: TRBJ1-2
clone_size: -
cdr3_nt: TGTGCCAGCAGCGCCCACCGGGACAGTCAATATGGCTACACCTTC
cdr3_aa: CASSAHRDSQYGYTF

d_call: -
v_call: TRBV25-1
j_call: TRBJ1-1
clone_size: once
cdr3_nt: TGTGCCAGCAGCCAGAACACTGAAGCTTTCTTT
cdr3_aa: CASSQNTEAFF

d_call: TRBD2
v_call: TRBV5-1
j_call: TRBJ2-7
clone_size: -
cdr3_nt: TGCGCCAGCAGCCCCGGGACTAGCGATTACGAGCAGTACTTC
cdr3_aa: CASSPGTSDYEQYF

d_call: TRBD1
v_call: TRBV19
j_call: TRBJ1-1
clone_size: -
cdr3_nt: TGTGCCACCTCCCCCGCCCGGGGACAGTCCATGAACACTGAAGCTTTCTTT
cdr3_aa: CATSPARGQSMNTEAFF

d_call: -
v_call: TRBV5-4
j_call: TRBJ1-4
clone_size: -
cdr3_nt: TGTGCCAGCAGCTTGCGTAGGGGTACTAATGAAAAACTGTTTTTT
cdr3_aa: CASSLRRGTNEKLFF

d_call: -
v_call: TRBV4-1
j_call: TRBJ2-2
clone_size: -
cdr3_nt: TGCGCCAGCAGCCCCTTCAGGGGGGCCGGGGAGCTGTTTTTT
cdr3_aa: CASSPFRGAGELFF

d_call: -
v_call: TRBV9
j_call: TRBJ1-5
clone_size: -
cdr3_nt: TGTGCCAGCAGCCCCCGGGAGTTCGGTCAGCCCCAGCATTTT
cdr3_aa: CASSPREFGQPQHF

d_call: TRBD1
v_call: TRBV7-3
j_call: TRBJ2-1
clone_size: -
cdr3_nt: TGTGCCAGCAGCTCCCGGACAGGAAGCTCCTACAATGAGCAGTTCTTC
cdr3_aa: CASSSRTGSSYNEQFF

d_call: -
v_call: TRBV21-1
j_call: TRBJ2-5
clone_size: -
cdr3_nt: TGTGCCAGCAGCAACGCCCCCCAGGACAGGGGCGAAGAGACCCAGTACTTC
cdr3_aa: CASSNAPQDRGEETQYF

d_call: TRBD2
v_call: TRBV11-3
j_call: TRBJ2-2
clone_size: -
cdr3_nt: TGTGCCAGCAGCTTAGAGCGGGGGGCTTCGAGGACCGGGGAGCTGTTTTTT
cdr3_aa: CASSLERGASRTGELFF

d_call: -
v_call: TRBV4-1
j_call: TRBJ1-3
clone_size: -
cdr3_nt: TGCGCCAGCAGCCTGCATCGGGCTGGAAACACCATATATTTT
cdr3_aa: CASSLHRAGNTIYF

d_call: -
v_call: TRBV28
j_call: TRBJ1-6
clone_size: -
cdr3_nt: TGTGCCAGCGGTTCAGGGTCCTCACCCCTCCACTTT
cdr3_aa: CASGSGSSPLHF

d_call: TRBD1
v_call: TRBV2
j_call: TRBJ2-3
clone_size: -
cdr3_nt: TGTGCCAGCAAACAGGGGCCTAGCACAGATACGCAGTATTTT
cdr3_aa: CASKQGPSTDTQYF

d_call: TRBD1
v_call: TRBV3-1/TRBV3-2
j_call: TRBJ1-2
clone_size: -
cdr3_nt: TGTGCCAGCAGCCAAGGCCAGGGGGCTAACTATGGCTACACCTTC
cdr3_aa: CASSQGQGANYGYTF

d_call: -
v_call: TRBV28
j_call: TRBJ1-1
clone_size: -
cdr3_nt: TGTGCCAGCAGTTTGCTAAAGAACACTGAAGCTTTCTTT
cdr3_aa: CASSLLKNTEAFF

d_call: -
v_call: TRBV2
j_call: TRBJ1-5
clone_size: -
cdr3_nt: TGTGCCAGCAACCAAGGACAGAATAGCAATCAGCCCCAGCATTTT
cdr3_aa: CASNQGQNSNQPQHF

d_call: TRBD2
v_call: TRBV7-3
j_call: TRBJ2-1
clone_size: -
cdr3_nt: TGTGCCAGCAGCCCGACTAGCGGGGTGGCGGAGGAGCAGTTCTTC
cdr3_aa: CASSPTSGVAEEQFF

d_call: -
v_call: TRBV6-5
j_call: TRBJ2-7
clone_size: -
cdr3_nt: TGTGCCAGCAGTTCGAACAGAATCTACGAGCAGTACTTC
cdr3_aa: CASSSNRIYEQYF

d_call: -
v_call: TRBV30
j_call: TRBJ1-1
clone_size: -
cdr3_nt: TGTGCCTGGAGTTTCTCAGGCGCTGAAGCTTTCTTT
cdr3_aa: CAWSFSGAEAFF

d_call: -
v_call: TRBV3-1/TRBV3-2
j_call: TRBJ2-1
clone_size: -
cdr3_nt: TGTGCCAGCAGCCAACCAGCTTCTAGGAGCTCCTACAATGAGCAGTTCTTC
cdr3_aa: CASSQPASRSSYNEQFF

d_call: TRBD2
v_call: TRBV29-1
j_call: TRBJ2-1
clone_size: -
cdr3_nt: TGCAGCGGTGCCTCCGGGACTAGCGGGTACAATGAGCAGTTCTTC
cdr3_aa: CSGASGTSGYNEQFF

d_call: -
v_call: TRBV6-1
j_call: TRBJ1-6
clone_size: -
cdr3_nt: TGTGCCAGCAGTGCCGGGAGGCCGGATTATAATTCACCCCTCCACTTT
cdr3_aa: CASSAGRPDYNSPLHF

d_call: -
v_call: TRBV28
j_call: TRBJ2-3
clone_size: -
cdr3_nt: TGTGCCAGCAGTTTCCACCCGGATACAGGATACTTCACAGATACGCAGTATTTT
cdr3_aa: CASSFHPDTGYFTDTQYF

d_call: -
v_call: TRBV10-3
j_call: TRBJ1-6
clone_size: -
cdr3_nt: TGTGCCATCAGACAGGTCGTTAATTCACCCCTCCACTTT
cdr3_aa: CAIRQVVNSPLHF

d_call: -
v_call: TRBV20-1
j_call: TRBJ2-3
clone_size: -
cdr3_nt: TGCAGTGCTAGTCGGGGGGCGGGCACAGATACGCAGTATTTT
cdr3_aa: CSASRGAGTDTQYF

d_call: TRBD1
v_call: TRBV4-1
j_call: TRBJ2-7
clone_size: -
cdr3_nt: TGCGCCAGCAGCCCCGGACAGGGGTCCTACGAGCAGTACTTC
cdr3_aa: CASSPGQGSYEQYF

d_call: -
v_call: TRBV5-1
j_call: TRBJ2-3
clone_size: -
cdr3_nt: TGCGCCAGCAGCAGGGGTAGCACAGATACGCAGTATTTT
cdr3_aa: CASSRGSTDTQYF

d_call: -
v_call: TRBV3-1/TRBV3-2
j_call: TRBJ2-4
clone_size: once
cdr3_nt: TGTGCCAGCAGCCAAGTCCCAGGGTTCCGGTCCAAAAACATTCAGTACTTC
cdr3_aa: CASSQVPGFRSKNIQYF